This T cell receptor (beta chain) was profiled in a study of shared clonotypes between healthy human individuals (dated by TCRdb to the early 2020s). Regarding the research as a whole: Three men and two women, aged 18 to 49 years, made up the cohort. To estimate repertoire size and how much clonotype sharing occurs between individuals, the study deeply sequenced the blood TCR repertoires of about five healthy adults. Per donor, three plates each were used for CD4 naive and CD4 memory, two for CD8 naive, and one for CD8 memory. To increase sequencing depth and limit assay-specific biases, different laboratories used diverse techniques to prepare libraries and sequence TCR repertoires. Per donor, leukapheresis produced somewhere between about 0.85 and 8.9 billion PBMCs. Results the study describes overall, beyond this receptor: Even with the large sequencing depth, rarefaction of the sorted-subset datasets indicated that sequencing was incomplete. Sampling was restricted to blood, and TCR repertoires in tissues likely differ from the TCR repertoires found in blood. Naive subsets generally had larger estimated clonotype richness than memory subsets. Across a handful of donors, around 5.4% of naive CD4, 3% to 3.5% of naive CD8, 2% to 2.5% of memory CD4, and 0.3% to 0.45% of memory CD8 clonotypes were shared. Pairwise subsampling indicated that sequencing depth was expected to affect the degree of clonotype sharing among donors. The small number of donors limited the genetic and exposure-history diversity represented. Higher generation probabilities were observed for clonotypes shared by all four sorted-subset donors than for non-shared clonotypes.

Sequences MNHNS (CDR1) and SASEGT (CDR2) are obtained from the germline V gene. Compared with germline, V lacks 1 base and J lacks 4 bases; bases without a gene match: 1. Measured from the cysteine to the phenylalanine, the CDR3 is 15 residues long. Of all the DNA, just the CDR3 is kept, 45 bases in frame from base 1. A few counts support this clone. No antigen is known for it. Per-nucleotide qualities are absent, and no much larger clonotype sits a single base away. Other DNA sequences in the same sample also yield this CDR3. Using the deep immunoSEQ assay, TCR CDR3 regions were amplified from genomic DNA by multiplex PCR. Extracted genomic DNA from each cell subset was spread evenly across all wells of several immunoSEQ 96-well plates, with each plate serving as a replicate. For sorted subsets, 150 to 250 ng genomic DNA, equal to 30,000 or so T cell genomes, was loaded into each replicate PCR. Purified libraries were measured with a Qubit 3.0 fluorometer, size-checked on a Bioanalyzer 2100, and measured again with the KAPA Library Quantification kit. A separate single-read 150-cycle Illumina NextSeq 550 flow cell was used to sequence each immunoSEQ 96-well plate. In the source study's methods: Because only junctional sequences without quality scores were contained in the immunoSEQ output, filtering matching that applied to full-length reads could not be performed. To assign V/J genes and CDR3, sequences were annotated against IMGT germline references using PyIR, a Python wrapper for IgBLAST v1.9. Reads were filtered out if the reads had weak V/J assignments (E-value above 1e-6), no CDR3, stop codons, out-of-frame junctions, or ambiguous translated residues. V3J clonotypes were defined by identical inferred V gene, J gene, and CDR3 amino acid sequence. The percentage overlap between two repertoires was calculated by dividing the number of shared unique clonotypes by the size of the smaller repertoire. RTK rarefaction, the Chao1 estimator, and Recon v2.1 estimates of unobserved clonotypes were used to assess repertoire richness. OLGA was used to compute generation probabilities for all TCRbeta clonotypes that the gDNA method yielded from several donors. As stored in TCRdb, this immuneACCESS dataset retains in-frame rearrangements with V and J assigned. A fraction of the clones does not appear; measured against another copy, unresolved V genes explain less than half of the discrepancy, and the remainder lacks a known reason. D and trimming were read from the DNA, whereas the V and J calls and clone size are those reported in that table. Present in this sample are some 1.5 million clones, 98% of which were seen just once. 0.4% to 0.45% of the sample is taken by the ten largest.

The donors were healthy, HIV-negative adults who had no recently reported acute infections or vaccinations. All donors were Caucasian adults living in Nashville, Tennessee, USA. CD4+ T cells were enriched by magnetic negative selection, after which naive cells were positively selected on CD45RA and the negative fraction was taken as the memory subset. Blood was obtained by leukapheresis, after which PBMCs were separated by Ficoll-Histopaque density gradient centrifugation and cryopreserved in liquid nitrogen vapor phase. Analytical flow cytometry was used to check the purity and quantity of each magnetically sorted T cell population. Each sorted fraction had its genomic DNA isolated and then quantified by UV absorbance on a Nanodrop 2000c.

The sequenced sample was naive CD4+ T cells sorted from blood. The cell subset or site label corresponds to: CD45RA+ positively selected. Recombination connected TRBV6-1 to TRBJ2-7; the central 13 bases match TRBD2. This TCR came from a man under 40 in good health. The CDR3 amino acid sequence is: CASSEGTSGSYEQYF. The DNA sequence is TGTGCCAGCAGTGAAGGGACTAGCGGGAGTTACGAGCAGTACTTC.